This T cell receptor (beta chain) appears in the sequencing data of a study of shared clonotypes between healthy human individuals. Using immunoSEQ multiplex PCR, the repertoire was profiled, and TCRdb retains in-frame clones only, with some absent. The sample contains about 2.4 million clones, more than 80% of which appear only once. For this clone: Its antigen is as yet unknown.

The CDR3 contains 11 residues. V dropped 4 bases and J dropped 5 bases, with 4 bases sitting between them. From germline, CDR1 is MNHEY and CDR2 SVGAGI. General study results and limits: When compared with the clonotypes that were shared by all four sorted-subset donors, the non-shared clonotypes turned out to have lower generation probabilities. Owing to a small donor count, the genetic and exposure-history diversity represented was limited.

The receptor was isolated from a man aged 18 to 35 in good health. The specimen sequenced was naive CD4+ T cells sorted from blood. Stated subset: CD45RA+ positively selected. V gene TRBV6-5 combines with J gene TRBJ2-3; D ambiguous. In DNA form, the CDR3 reads TGTGCCAGCAGTTCGAAAGATACGCAGTATTTT. This gives the protein CASSSKDTQYF.